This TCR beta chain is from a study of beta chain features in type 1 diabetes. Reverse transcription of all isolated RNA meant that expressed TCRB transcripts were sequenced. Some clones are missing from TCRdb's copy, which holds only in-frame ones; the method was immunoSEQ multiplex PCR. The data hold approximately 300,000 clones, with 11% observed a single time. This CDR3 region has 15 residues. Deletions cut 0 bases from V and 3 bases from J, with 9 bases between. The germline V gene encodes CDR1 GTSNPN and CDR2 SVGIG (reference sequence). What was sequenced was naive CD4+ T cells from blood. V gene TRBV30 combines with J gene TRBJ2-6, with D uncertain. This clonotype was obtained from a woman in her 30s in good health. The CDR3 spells CAWSVQFFGANVLTF. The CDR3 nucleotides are TGTGCCTGGAGTGTACAATTCTTTGGGGCCAACGTCCTGACTTTC.